This T cell receptor (beta chain) was recovered during a study of spatial heterogeneity in lung cancer (dated by TCRdb to between 2019 and 2020). Looking at the study overall: More beta-chain than alpha-chain transcripts were consistently detected, likely reflecting higher beta-chain transcript abundance. In tumor regions, TCR transcript counts showed a strong correlation with a T cell transcriptional module score derived from matched bulk RNA-seq. In non-small cell lung cancer, the study quantitatively compared TCR alpha and beta repertoires across several tumor regions, matched nontumor lung, and blood. In the raw uncorrected reads, each unique combination of TCR and UMI appeared on average more than ten times. At surgery, both alpha and beta chains were TCR-sequenced in 200 to 250 tumor regions, fewer than 85 matched nontumor lung samples and around 50 PBMC samples. TCR repertoire features were related to nonsynonymous mutation counts determined by whole-exome sequencing of tumor tissue.

Library method: 5' RACE. Sequencing was performed on a NextSeq 500. In the TCR library protocol, a unique molecular identifier was attached to each TCR cDNA molecule so that PCR and sequencing errors could be corrected. On the study's bioinformatics: TCR identification, UMI-based error correction and CDR3 extraction were performed with Decombinator tools. Expanded TCRs were defined as those above a frequency of 2 per 1,000, corresponding to the top 1% of the tumor frequency distribution. Expanded tumor TCRs were classed as regional if statistically deemed absent (corrected P<0.05) from at least one tumor region, otherwise ubiquitous. Renyi diversity was calculated using the R vegan package after each repertoire was subsampled 100 times to 5,000 TCRs. To build CDR3 similarity networks, amino acid triplet string-kernel similarity was used, and CDR3s were connected when their pairwise similarity was above 0.82. TCRdb cleaned the public reads at Q25 with fastp, built clones with MiXCR and kept in-frame beta chains. Merged by CDR3 protein, the rows form single entries marked with the most common genes and DNA. The V and J calls were not made by the authors but by TCRdb's processing. Across this sample there are some 14,000 distinct CDR3 sequences, with over 3% seen only once. The top ten clonotypes cover 8% of the sample.

Overall study results and their limits: The tumor nonsynonymous mutation count correlated with the number of expanded intratumoral alpha and beta TCRs. TCR-seq coverage of tumor T cells was estimated to be only roughly 7.5% for alpha chains and around 13% for beta chains. Counts of ubiquitous and regional expanded TCRs were found to correlate with counts of ubiquitous and regional nonsynonymous mutations, respectively. Additional single-cell paired TCR alpha and beta sequencing was considered necessary to confirm, at a functional level, the hypothesis that regional TCRs recognize regional mutations.

The time point label of this sample denotes: sample taken at primary tumor resection. Donors were 72 patients with early-stage, untreated non-small cell lung cancer from the lung TRACERx cohort. TCR sequencing used whole RNA extracted from tumor and nontumor lung tissue, or from cryopreserved PBMC samples, without cell sorting. Patients were selected for TCR sequencing only if sufficient RNA was available from at least two tumor regions. A lung pathologist reviewed the tumor and adjacent nontumor lung specimens before the specimens were selected. Reading the germline V gene (reference sequence) gives CDR1 DFQATT and CDR2 SNEGSKA. The junction shows trimming of 5 bases on V and 7 bases on J, and the gene matches do not reach 8 bases of it. The CDR3 runs 13 residues from the cysteine to the phenylalanine. Only the CDR3 part of the read is kept: 39 bases, read in frame from the first base. Many counts were recorded for this clonotype. Its antigen is currently not known. No quality values exist for individual bases; no much larger clone is one base distant.

The sequences come from lung tumor tissue, collected at surgery. The rearrangement joined TRBV20-1 to TRBJ2-1; 7 central nucleotides agree with TRBD2. The sequence was collected from a male donor with early-stage non-small cell lung cancer. The sequence in DNA is TGCAGTGCTCGGACTAGTCCAGGGAATGAGCAGTTCTTC. This gives the protein CSARTSPGNEQFF.